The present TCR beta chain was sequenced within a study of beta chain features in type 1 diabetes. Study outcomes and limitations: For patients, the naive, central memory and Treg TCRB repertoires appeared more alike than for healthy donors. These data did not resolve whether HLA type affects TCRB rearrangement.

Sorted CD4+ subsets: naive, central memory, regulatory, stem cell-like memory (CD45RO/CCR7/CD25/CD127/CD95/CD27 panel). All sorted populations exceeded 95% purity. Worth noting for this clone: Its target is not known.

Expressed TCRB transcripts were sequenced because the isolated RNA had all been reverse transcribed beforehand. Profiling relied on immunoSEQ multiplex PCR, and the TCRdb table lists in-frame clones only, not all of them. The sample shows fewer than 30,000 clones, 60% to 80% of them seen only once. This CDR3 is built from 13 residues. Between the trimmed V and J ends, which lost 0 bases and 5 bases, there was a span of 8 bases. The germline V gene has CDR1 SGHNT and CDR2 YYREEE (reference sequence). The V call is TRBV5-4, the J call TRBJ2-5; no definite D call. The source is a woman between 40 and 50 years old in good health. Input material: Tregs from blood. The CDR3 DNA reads TGTGCCAGCAGCTTGGCTAGTCGGGAGACCCAGTACTTC. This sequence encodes CASSLASRETQYF. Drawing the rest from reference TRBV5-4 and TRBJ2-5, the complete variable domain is ETGVTQSPTHLIKTRGQQVTLRCSSQSGHNTVSWYQQALGQGPQFIFQYYREEENGRGNFPPRFSGLQFPNYSSELNVNALELDDSALYLCASSLASRETQYFGPGTRLLVL.